The T cell receptor beta chain under discussion was sequenced for a study of shared clonotypes between healthy human individuals. Study context: CD4 naive cells filled three plates per donor, CD4 memory three, CD8 naive two and CD8 memory one. Findings and caveats of the study: Memory subsets had estimated richness that was generally smaller than that of naive subsets.

Comments on this clone: Its target is unknown.

Sorted subsets were amplified in replicate PCRs using around 220 ng DNA, tens of thousands of T cell genomes. The data were produced by immunoSEQ multiplex PCR, yet TCRdb's version contains in-frame clones alone and is incomplete. The sample yields 2 million to 3 million clones, more than 85% seen once. The CDR3 is 15 residues long. The ends lost 4 bases at V and 3 bases at J; junction bases unmatched: 7. Per the germline V gene, CDR1 is MNHNY and CDR2 is SVGAGI (reference sequence). HIV-negative, healthy adults without recent acute infections or vaccinations were the donors. The sequenced sample consisted of naive CD4+ T cells from PBMCs. Sample subset: CD45RA+ positively selected. This TCR came from a man between 18 and 35 years old in good health. Some clones in this sample may be carry-over from other donors' samples. This chain joins TRBV6-6 and TRBJ1-1, with 8 bases identical to TRBD1. The CDR3 here is CASSSYLQGDTEAFF. For the CDR3, the DNA is TGTGCCAGCAGTTCTTACCTACAGGGGGACACTGAAGCTTTCTTT.